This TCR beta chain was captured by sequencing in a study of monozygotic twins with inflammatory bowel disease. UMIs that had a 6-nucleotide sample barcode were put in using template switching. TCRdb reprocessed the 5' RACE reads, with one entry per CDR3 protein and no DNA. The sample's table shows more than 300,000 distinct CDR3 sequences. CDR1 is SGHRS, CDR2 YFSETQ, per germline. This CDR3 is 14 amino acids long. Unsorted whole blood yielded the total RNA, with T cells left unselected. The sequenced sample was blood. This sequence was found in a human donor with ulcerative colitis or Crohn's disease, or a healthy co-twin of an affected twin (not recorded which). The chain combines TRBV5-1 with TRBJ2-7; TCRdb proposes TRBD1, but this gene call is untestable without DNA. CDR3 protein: CASSEGRSGDEQYF. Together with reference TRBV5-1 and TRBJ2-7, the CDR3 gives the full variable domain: KAGVTQTPRYLIKTRGQQVTLSCSPISGHRSVSWYQQTPGQGLQFLFEYFSETQRNKGNFPGRFSGRQFSNSRSEMNVSTLELGDSALYLCASSEGRSGDEQYFGPGTRLTVT.